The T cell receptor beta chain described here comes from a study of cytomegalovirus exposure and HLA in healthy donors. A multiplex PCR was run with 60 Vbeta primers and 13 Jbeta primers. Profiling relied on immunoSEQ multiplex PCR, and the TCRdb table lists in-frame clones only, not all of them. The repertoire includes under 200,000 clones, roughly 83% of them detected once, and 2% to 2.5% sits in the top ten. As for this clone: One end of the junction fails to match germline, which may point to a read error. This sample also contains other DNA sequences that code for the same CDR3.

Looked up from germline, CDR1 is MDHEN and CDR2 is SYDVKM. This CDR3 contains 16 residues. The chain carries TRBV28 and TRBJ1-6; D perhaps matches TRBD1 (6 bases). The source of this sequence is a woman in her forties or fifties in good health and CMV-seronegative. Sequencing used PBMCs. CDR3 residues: CASGFTGNSYNSPLHF. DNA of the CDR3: TGTGCCAGCGGATTCACAGGGAACTCCTATAATTCCCCCCTCCACTTT.